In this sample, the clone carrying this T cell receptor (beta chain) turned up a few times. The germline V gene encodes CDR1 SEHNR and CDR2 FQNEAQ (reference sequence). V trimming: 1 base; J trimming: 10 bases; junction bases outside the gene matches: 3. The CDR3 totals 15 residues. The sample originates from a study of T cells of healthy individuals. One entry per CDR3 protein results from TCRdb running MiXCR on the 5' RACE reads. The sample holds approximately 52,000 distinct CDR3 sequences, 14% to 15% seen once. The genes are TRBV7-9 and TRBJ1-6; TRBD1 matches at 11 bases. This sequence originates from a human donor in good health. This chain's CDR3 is CASSLGTGGFSPLHF. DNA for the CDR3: TGTGCCAGCAGCTTAGGGACAGGGGGCTTCTCACCCCTCCACTTT.